The 23 T cell receptor beta chains presented below share a single source sample, sequenced in a study of Graves' ophthalmopathy and Graves' hyperthyroidism. RNA served as the template for amplifying TCR beta CDR3 regions. RT-PCR with HTBI primers came first, then second-round multiplex PCR. TCRdb re-called the multiplex PCR reads through MiXCR, storing one row per CDR3 protein. In the table there are roughly 380,000 distinct CDR3 sequences, approximately 15% of which are singletons. The sequencing input was peripheral blood. All receptors come from a woman aged 18-30 years with stable Graves' hyperthyroidism.

Remarks on this clonotype: One base away lies a much larger clone, so this may be a sequencing read error. The V call is TRBV12-3 or TRBV12-4, the J call TRBJ2-2; no definite D call. This CDR3 contains 12 residues. The germline V and J ends were trimmed by 8 bases and 7 bases, with 11 bases remaining between them. CDR3 nucleotides: TGTGCCAGCGTCCTTTACGGCGGGGAGCTGTTTTTT. Its protein is CASVLYGGELFF.

This clonotype was seen ten or more times. The V call is TRBV12-3 or TRBV12-4, the J call TRBJ1-2; D remains unclear. The V gene lost 3 bases and the J gene lost 4 bases, with 9 bases spanning the gap. CDR3 length: 13 amino acids. CDR3 sequence reads: CASSLELSYGYTF. The CDR3 DNA sequence: TGTGCCAGCAGTTTGGAGCTGAGCTATGGCTACACCTTC.

This chain connects TRBV9 to TRBJ2-5; no reliable D call. Deletions cut 0 bases from V and 5 bases from J, with 14 bases between. The CDR3 extends over 15 amino acids. Germline-derived CDR1 and CDR2 are SGDLS and YYNGEE. The CDR3 protein is CASSVGDGRAETQYF. The CDR3 DNA is TGTGCCAGCAGCGTAGGTGACGGTAGGGCGGAGACCCAGTACTTC.

This clonotype was picked up many times. The CDR3 loop is CASSIDARPGGFYEQYF. For the CDR3, the DNA is TGTGCCAGTAGTATAGACGCTAGACCAGGGGGCTTTTACGAGCAGTACTTC. The chain recombines TRBV19 with TRBJ2-7, with TRBD1 matching 8 bases. Trimming at V came to 0 bases and at J to 4 bases, leaving 11 bases not matched to a gene. Germline CDR1 LNHDA, CDR2 SQIVND (reference sequence). CDR3 length equals 17 residues.

The J gene is TRBJ2-5, the V gene TRBV5-1; TRBD1 aligns across 8 bases. Germline trimming cut 4 bases from V and 5 bases from J; bases unmatched to any gene: 13. The CDR3 length is 16 residues. The V gene's germline CDR1 is SGHRS and CDR2 YFSETQ. As DNA, the CDR3 is TGCGCCAGCAGCCCTTTCCCTGGACAGGGTATGGAGACCCAGTACTTC. Protein product: CASSPFPGQGMETQYF.

J is TRBJ1-1 and V is TRBV20-1; D not certain. The CDR3 extends over 12 amino acids. The V end was cut by 2 bases, the J end by 6 bases, with 10 bases between. Germline V lookup: CDR1 DFQATT, CDR2 SNEGSKA (reference sequence). CDR3 nucleotide sequence: TGCAGTGCTAGACTGGGCGGGGCTGAAGCTTTCTTT. Translation gives CSARLGGAEAFF.

This rearrangement joins TRBV7-2 to TRBJ2-7, with a possible D match to TRBD2 (6 bases). CDR1 and CDR2 (germline): SGHTA, FQGNSA. This CDR3 spans 15 amino acids. V was pared by 0 bases and J by 0 bases, with 9 bases between. CDR3 loop: CASSLARELSYEQYF. As DNA, the CDR3 is TGTGCCAGCAGCTTAGCGCGGGAACTCTCCTACGAGCAGTACTTC.

This clonotype was detected ten times or more. This chain connects TRBV6-2 or TRBV6-3 to TRBJ2-6, with a weak D call TRBD1 (6 bases). Trimming left V 6 bases short and J 0 bases short, with 21 bases between. The CDR3 covers 19 residues. CDR1 is MNHEY and CDR2 is SVGEGT in the germline V gene. CDR3 coding DNA: TGTGCCAGCAGGGCTCTATCGGGACACGGTATCTCTGGGGCCAACGTCCTGACTTTC. Its protein is CASRALSGHGISGANVLTF.

The table lists this clonotype with many counts. The V and J genes are TRBV6-1 and TRBJ2-7; 9 positions agree with TRBD1. Losses at the gene ends were 6 bases for V and 6 bases for J; bases not matched to a gene: 12. CDR1 is MNHNS and CDR2 is SASEGT in the germline V gene. The length of the CDR3 is 15 residues. The CDR3: CASSPLPGDRAEQYF. The DNA for the CDR3 is TGTGCCAGCAGCCCACTCCCCGGGGACAGGGCCGAGCAGTACTTC.

Ten or more counts support this clonotype. In DNA, the CDR3 is TGTGCCAGCAGCCCATATCGGCAGGGCTATAATTCACCCCTCCACTTT. Its translation: CASSPYRQGYNSPLHF. This chain joins TRBV7-9 and TRBJ1-6, with D possibly being TRBD1 (5 bases). Germline V lookup: CDR1 SEHNR, CDR2 FQNEAQ (reference sequence). V shed 5 bases and J shed 3 bases, with 14 bases lying between them. CDR3 size: 16 residues.

As concerns this clonotype: A much larger clonotype is one base distant, so this may be a read error. The chain recombines TRBV12-3 or TRBV12-4 with TRBJ1-5; possibly TRBD1 for D (6 bases). This CDR3 spans 14 amino acids. Trimming took off 5 bases at V and 4 bases at J, with 12 bases between the two ends. CDR3 protein: CASSGVGANQPQHF. CDR3 sequence (DNA): TGTGCCAGCAGTGGGGTGGGGGCGAATCAGCCCCAGCATTTT.

This clonotype has ten or more counts. The chain couples TRBV27 to TRBJ1-2, with D perhaps TRBD1 (6 bases). CDR1 and CDR2 (germline): MNHEY, SMNVEV (reference sequence). Trimming shortened V by 6 bases and J by 5 bases, and 16 bases separated the two germline ends. The CDR3 is 14 amino acids. The CDR3 DNA is TGTGCCAGCAGAGCTAACCGGGACACATATGGCTACACCTTC. Translated: CASRANRDTYGYTF.

This clonotype was picked up many times. V gene TRBV6-1 combines with J gene TRBJ1-2; no clear D. The CDR3 is made up of 15 amino acids. Per germline, CDR1 MNHNS and CDR2 SASEGT. The V end was cut by 0 bases, the J end by 4 bases, with 12 bases between. The CDR3 sequence: CASSEAKETRYGYTF. The CDR3 DNA sequence: TGTGCCAGCAGTGAAGCTAAGGAGACCCGCTATGGCTACACCTTC.

V gene TRBV4-1 combines with J gene TRBJ2-3, with D unresolved. The CDR3 contains 14 residues. Trimming shortened V by 0 bases and J by 10 bases, and 14 bases separated the two germline ends. Looked up from germline, CDR1 is MGHRA and CDR2 is YSYEKL. For the CDR3, the DNA is TGCGCCAGCAGCCAAGAGCCCCGTTTTGGACCGCAGTATTTT. Protein sequence: CASSQEPRFGPQYF.

This clonotype was seen repeatedly, ten times or more. The J gene is TRBJ1-1, the V gene TRBV6-5; the D is unclear. With 1 base removed from V and 5 bases from J, the gap between germline ends came to 14 bases. The CDR3 has 15 residues. Germline CDR1 reads MNHEY; CDR2 reads SVGAGI. In nucleotides, the CDR3 is TGTGCCAGCAGTTACTTTGGACGGGGAGGGACTGAAGCTTTCTTT. Translated, it gives CASSYFGRGGTEAFF.

This clonotype was detected only a few times. The rearrangement links TRBV14 to TRBJ1-6; D gene uncertain. Germline-derived CDR1 and CDR2 are SGHDN and FVKESK. The V gene lost 2 bases and the J gene lost 11 bases, with 13 bases spanning the gap. There are 14 residues in the CDR3. CDR3 nucleotide sequence: TGTGCCAGCAGCCAAAGATTCCCCAGAGCACCCCTCCACTTT. This codes for CASSQRFPRAPLHF. The complete variable domain, with remaining parts taken from reference TRBV14 and TRBJ1-6, reads EAGVTQFPSHSVIEKGQTVTLRCDPISGHDNLYWYRRVMGKEIKFLLHFVKESKQDESGMPNNRFLAERTGGTYSTLKVQPAELEDSGVYFCASSQRFPRAPLHFGNGTRLTVT.

This clonotype was counted many times. This chain links TRBV12-3 or TRBV12-4 with TRBJ1-1; 9 bases are shared with TRBD1. After removal of 0 bases from V and 12 bases from J, the junction contained 5 bases not matched to a gene. The CDR3 is 13 residues long. CDR3 protein: CASSLAGQGRTFF. In nucleotides, the CDR3 is TGTGCCAGCAGTTTAGCGGGACAGGGAAGGACTTTCTTT.

This clonotype has at least ten counts. CDR3 DNA: TGTGCCAGCAGCTTAGACAGGGTAAAGTTGTACGAGCAGTACTTC. Protein product: CASSLDRVKLYEQYF. This sequence joins TRBV11-2 and TRBJ2-7, with D possibly TRBD1 on 5 matching bases. CDR3 length equals 15 residues. The germline V and J ends were trimmed by 0 bases and 4 bases, with 13 bases remaining between them. Germline V gene sequence: CDR1 SGHAT, CDR2 FQNNGV.

In its sample, this clonotype was seen a few times. The chain joins TRBV3-1 to TRBJ1-2; TRBD1 agrees at 8 bases. The CDR3 consists of 13 residues. CDR1 and CDR2 from the germline V gene are LGHDT and YNNKEL (reference sequence). V lost 6 bases to trimming and J lost 4 bases; unmatched junction nucleotides: 4. For the CDR3, the DNA is TGTGCCAGCAGTACCGACAGGGGCTATGGCTACACCTTC. Translating gives CASSTDRGYGYTF.

There are many counts of this clonotype. CDR3 sequence: CALRPGAPYEQYF. The CDR3, as DNA: TGTGCCCTCCGCCCGGGGGCTCCCTACGAGCAGTACTTC. The chain recombines TRBV6-5 with TRBJ2-7, with D possibly being TRBD1 or TRBD2 (6 bases each). Trimming stripped 11 bases from V and 2 bases from J, with 16 bases between. The CDR3 has 13 amino acids. Germline CDR1 and CDR2: MNHEY and SVGAGI.

This clonotype has just a few counts. J is TRBJ2-2 and V is TRBV6-1, with 9 bases matching TRBD2. V shed 7 bases, J shed 4 bases, and the junction held 10 bases outside the gene matches. This CDR3 spans 16 amino acids. Germline CDR1 MNHNS, CDR2 SASEGT. DNA of the CDR3: TGTGCCAGCAAAGGGGGAGCGGGGGGTTTCACCGGGGAGCTGTTTTTT. This translates into CASKGGAGGFTGELFF.

This sequence joins TRBV10-2 and TRBJ2-5; D is undetermined. The V and J ends lost 3 bases and 1 base respectively, with 6 bases between them. The CDR3 covers 13 residues. From germline, CDR1 is WSHSY and CDR2 SAAADI. CDR3 nucleotides: TGCGCCAGCAGTGAAGCTGCCCAAGAGACCCAGTACTTC. Translating gives CASSEAAQETQYF.

This clonotype was recorded at least ten times. The rearrangement joins TRBV20-1 to TRBJ2-7; 11 bases line up with TRBD2. The junction had 18 bases not matched to a gene; V was cut back by 5 bases and J by 3 bases. This CDR3 is 18 amino acids long. CDR1 is DFQATT, CDR2 SNEGSKA, per germline (reference sequence). The CDR3 nucleotides are TGCAGTGCTCTCCCATTACTAGCGGGGGTCCCACCCCTCTACGAGCAGTACTTC. It yields the protein CSALPLLAGVPPLYEQYF.